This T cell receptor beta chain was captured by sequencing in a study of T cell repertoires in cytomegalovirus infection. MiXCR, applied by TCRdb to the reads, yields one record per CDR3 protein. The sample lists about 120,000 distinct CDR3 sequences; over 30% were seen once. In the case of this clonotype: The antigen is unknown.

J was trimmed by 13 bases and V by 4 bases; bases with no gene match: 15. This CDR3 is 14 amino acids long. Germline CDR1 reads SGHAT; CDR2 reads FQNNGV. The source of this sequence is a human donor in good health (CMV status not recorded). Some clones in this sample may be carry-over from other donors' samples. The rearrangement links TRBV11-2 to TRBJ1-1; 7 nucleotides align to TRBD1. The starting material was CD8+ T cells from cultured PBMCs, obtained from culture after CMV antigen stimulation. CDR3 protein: CASSSTGDEWRGFF. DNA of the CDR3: TGTGCCAGCAGCTCCACAGGGGATGAATGGAGAGGTTTCTTT.